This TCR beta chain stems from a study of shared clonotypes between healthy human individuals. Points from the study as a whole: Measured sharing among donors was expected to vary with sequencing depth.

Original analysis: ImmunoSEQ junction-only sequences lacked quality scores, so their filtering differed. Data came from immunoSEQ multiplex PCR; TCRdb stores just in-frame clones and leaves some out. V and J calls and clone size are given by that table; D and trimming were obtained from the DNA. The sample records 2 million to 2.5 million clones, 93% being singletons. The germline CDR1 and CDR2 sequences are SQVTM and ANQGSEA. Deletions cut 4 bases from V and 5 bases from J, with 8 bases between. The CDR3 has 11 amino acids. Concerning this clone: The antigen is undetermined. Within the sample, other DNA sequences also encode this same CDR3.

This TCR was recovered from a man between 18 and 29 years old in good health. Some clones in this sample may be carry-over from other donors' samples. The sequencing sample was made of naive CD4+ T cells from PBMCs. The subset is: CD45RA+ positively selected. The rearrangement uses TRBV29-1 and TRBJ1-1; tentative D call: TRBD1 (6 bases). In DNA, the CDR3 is TGCAGCGTTGTTAGGGGGACTGAAGCTTTCTTT. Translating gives CSVVRGTEAFF.